This T cell receptor (beta chain) was sequenced during a study of cytomegalovirus exposure and HLA in healthy donors. The overall study: Genotyping of under 500 donors showed that roughly 80% belonged to the Caucasian-associated ancestry cluster.

The PCR contained 60 Vbeta and 13 Jbeta primers. Profiling relied on immunoSEQ multiplex PCR, and the TCRdb table lists in-frame clones only, not all of them. The sample consists of approximately 74,000 clones, about 82% of them appearing once. Everyone who donated was a healthy bone marrow donor. V was trimmed by 2 bases and J by 0 bases, leaving 11 bases between them. The CDR3 totals 15 residues. Looked up from germline, CDR1 is SGHRS and CDR2 is YFSETQ. The TCR comes from a woman aged 30 to 39 in good health and CMV-seronegative. Sequencing input: PBMCs. The chain employs TRBV5-1 and TRBJ1-1, with D possibly TRBD1 on 5 matching bases. DNA of the CDR3: TGCGCCAGCAGCTTAGGGGTTGGCGTGAACACTGAAGCTTTCTTT. Its protein product is CASSLGVGVNTEAFF.